Listed here are 20 T cell receptor beta chains from one sample, sequenced in a study of T cells after yellow fever vaccination. One entry per CDR3 protein, called by TCRdb with MiXCR from the 5' RACE reads. This sample has approximately 580,000 distinct CDR3 sequences, with roughly 17% found just once. The specimen comprised PBMCs, sampled 5 to 6 days after the first yellow fever vaccination. These receptors all stem from a man aged 18 to 29 who received the YFV17D yellow fever vaccine.

In this sample, this clonotype turned up a few times. The chain carries TRBV5-5 and TRBJ2-5, with 7 bases fitting TRBD1. The germline gives CDR1 SGHKS, CDR2 YYEKEE (reference sequence). Losses at the gene ends were 4 bases for V and 5 bases for J; bases not matched to a gene: 11. The CDR3 is made up of 15 amino acids. CDR3 in amino acids: CASSAPTGRSETQYF. The CDR3 DNA reads TGTGCCAGCAGCGCGCCGACAGGGCGGAGCGAGACCCAGTACTTC.

The rearrangement links TRBV4-1 to TRBJ1-5, with no clear D. V lost 3 bases and J 2 bases, leaving 8 bases between the germline ends. Germline V lookup: CDR1 MGHRA, CDR2 YSYEKL. The CDR3 totals 14 residues. CDR3 in DNA: TGCGCCAGCAGCCACAGGTACGGCAATCAGCCCCAGCATTTT. This encodes CASSHRYGNQPQHF.

The chain uses TRBV12-3 or TRBV12-4 and TRBJ2-7, with D perhaps matching TRBD2 (5 bases). V lost 0 bases to trimming and J lost 7 bases, with 22 bases between them. The CDR3 is 17 amino acids. CDR3 coding DNA: TGTGCCAGCAGTTTAGCGGCGACCTATACGACTATCGGTGAGCAGTACTTC. The encoded protein is CASSLAATYTTIGEQYF.

CDR3 nucleotide sequence: TGTGCCAGCAGAATTCGGGGGGCGAAGTTCTATGGCTACACCTTC. Its protein product is CASRIRGAKFYGYTF. The genes are TRBV6-2 or TRBV6-3 and TRBJ1-2; D may be TRBD1 (6 bases). CDR3 length: 15 amino acids. The V end was cut by 6 bases, the J end by 4 bases, with 18 bases between. Germline assignment: CDR1 MNHEY and CDR2 SVGEGT.

This clonotype has a handful of counts. This rearrangement joins TRBV7-9 to TRBJ1-1, with D maybe TRBD1 (5 bases). The germline V and J ends were trimmed by 5 bases and 4 bases, with 17 bases remaining between them. Germline CDR1 reads SEHNR; CDR2 reads FQNEAQ (reference sequence). The CDR3 extends over 15 amino acids. The CDR3 region is CASSPPWQGPTEAFF. The CDR3 DNA is TGTGCCAGCAGCCCGCCGTGGCAGGGACCCACTGAAGCTTTCTTT.

A few counts support this clonotype. The chain carries TRBV3-1 and TRBJ2-1; 7 nucleotides align to TRBD1. The CDR3 contains 16 residues. V lost 1 base and J lost 1; bases outside the gene matches: 4. The germline V gene has CDR1 LGHDT and CDR2 YNNKEL (reference sequence). CDR3 protein: CASSQVPGGSYNEQFF. The DNA for the CDR3 is TGTGCCAGCAGCCAAGTTCCAGGGGGTTCCTACAATGAGCAGTTCTTC.

J is TRBJ2-1 and V is TRBV7-3, with no clear D. V lost 5 bases and J lost 4, with 9 bases in between. This CDR3 has 13 amino acids. Germline V gene sequence: CDR1 SGHTA, CDR2 FQGTGA. As DNA, the CDR3 is TGTGCCAGCAGCACGGACGGTTACAATGAGCAGTTCTTC. It specifies CASSTDGYNEQFF. The full variable domain, its missing parts supplied by reference TRBV7-3 and TRBJ2-1, is GAGVSQTPSNKVTEKGKYVELRCDPISGHTALYWYRQSLGQGPEFLIYFQGTGAADDSGLPNDRFFAVRPEGSVSTLKIQRTERGDSAVYLCASSTDGYNEQFFGPGTRLTVL.

The chain joins TRBV5-1 to TRBJ1-6; D unresolved. The CDR3 length is 14 residues. In germline, CDR1 is SGHRS, CDR2 YFSETQ. V was cut by 0 bases and J by 10 bases, with 11 bases left in between. The CDR3 loop is CASSLGLRDSPLHF. Written as DNA, the CDR3 is TGCGCCAGCAGCTTGGGGTTGCGAGACTCACCCCTCCACTTT.

This chain uses TRBV6-5 with TRBJ1-2; D possibly corresponds to TRBD1 (5 bases). The CDR3 covers 12 residues. The ends were cut back, 2 bases at V and 6 bases at J, with 7 bases in the middle. Per the germline V gene, CDR1 is MNHEY and CDR2 is SVGAGI. CDR3 in DNA: TGTGCCAGCAGTTACGGGGCCGATGGCTACACCTTC. Translation: CASSYGADGYTF.

This clonotype was counted a few times. The chain joins TRBV20-1 to TRBJ2-3; 8 positions agree with TRBD1. Losses at the gene ends were 3 bases for V and 3 bases for J; bases not matched to a gene: 11. This CDR3 spans 16 amino acids. CDR1 and CDR2 (germline): DFQATT, SNEGSKA (reference sequence). CDR3 DNA: TGCAGTGCTAGTTCGCGACAGGGGATTCGGACAGATACGCAGTATTTT. It specifies CSASSRQGIRTDTQYF.

The chain uses TRBV7-9 and TRBJ1-1; D not resolved. CDR3 length equals 11 residues. The germline gives CDR1 SEHNR, CDR2 FQNEAQ (reference sequence). V was cut by 1 base and J by 10 bases, with 7 bases left in between. CDR3 DNA sequence: TGTGCCAGCAGCTTAGGAGGAGGAGCTTTCTTT. Amino acid sequence: CASSLGGGAFF.

This chain joins TRBV7-2 and TRBJ2-1; weak D call: TRBD2 (5 bases). V was clipped by 1 base and J by 8 bases, with 18 bases between them. This CDR3 is 16 amino acids long. CDR1 SGHTA and CDR2 FQGNSA come from the germline V gene. CDR3 DNA sequence: TGTGCCAGCAGCTTAGGATACGGGATGACTCCCGATGAGCAGTTCTTC. It translates to CASSLGYGMTPDEQFF.

The gene calls are TRBV29-1 and TRBJ1-1; maybe TRBD1 (5 bases). V lost 4 bases to trimming and J lost 6 bases, with 9 bases between them. This CDR3 comprises 11 residues. Germline V gene data show CDR1 as SQVTM and CDR2 as ANQGSEA. Written as DNA, the CDR3 is TGCAGCGTTGCCAGGGTCGCTGAAGCTTTCTTT. Its translation is CSVARVAEAFF.

The chain is built from TRBV3-1 and TRBJ2-7, with D perhaps assigned TRBD1 or TRBD2 (5 bases each). The CDR3 runs to 17 residues. The V end was cut by 4 bases, the J end by 2 bases, with 21 bases between. In germline, CDR1 is LGHDT, CDR2 YNNKEL (reference sequence). CDR3 sequence: CASSRLVGAPLTYEQYV. The CDR3 bases are TGTGCCAGCAGCCGCTTAGTCGGGGCACCTCTTACCTACGAGCAGTACGTC.

V usage is TRBV29-1 and J usage is TRBJ2-3; TRBD1 or TRBD2 may be the D gene (6 bases each). Trimming took 6 bases from V and 0 from J, leaving 16 bases between them. The CDR3 sequence is 15 residues long. CDR1 and CDR2 (germline): SQVTM, ANQGSEA. The CDR3 bases are TGCAGCGTGGGGGGCACAGTATCTAGCACAGATACGCAGTATTTT. This sequence encodes CSVGGTVSSTDTQYF.

This rearrangement joins TRBV13 to TRBJ2-1; TRBD1 matches at 7 bases. The CDR3 is 14 residues long. In germline, CDR1 is PRHDT, CDR2 FYEKMQ (reference sequence). With V trimmed by 5 bases and J by 6 bases, 7 bases remained unmatched. CDR3 DNA: TGTGCCAGCAGCCACAGACAGGGCCCCAATGAGCAGTTCTTC. Translated, it gives CASSHRQGPNEQFF.

This clonotype was detected only a few times. The chain combines TRBV12-3 or TRBV12-4 with TRBJ2-7; perhaps TRBD2 as D (5 bases). The germline V and J ends were trimmed by 5 bases and 4 bases, with 12 bases remaining between them. The CDR3 has 13 amino acids. The CDR3 DNA reads as TGTGCCAGCAGTGGAGGAAGGGTTTACGAGCAGTACTTC. Amino acid sequence: CASSGGRVYEQYF.

The chain couples TRBV7-2 to TRBJ2-3; D is perhaps TRBD1 (5 bases). V was trimmed by 0 bases and J by 2 bases, leaving 12 bases between them. This CDR3 comprises 16 residues. CDR1 is SGHTA and CDR2 is FQGNSA in the germline V gene. CDR3 DNA: TGTGCCAGCAGCTTAGCCCGGACAAGGTCCACAGATACGCAGTATTTT. Protein sequence: CASSLARTRSTDTQYF.

This clonotype occurred a few times. The CDR3 sequence is CASSQSIGNEQFF. The CDR3 nucleotides read TGCGCCAGCAGCCAATCGATCGGAAATGAGCAGTTCTTC. The V gene is TRBV4-1, the J gene TRBJ2-1; D is uncertain. V was trimmed by 2 bases and J by 7 bases, leaving 9 bases between them. Germline CDR1 and CDR2: MGHRA and YSYEKL. The CDR3 covers 13 residues.

This clonotype was observed at least ten times. The genes are TRBV4-1 and TRBJ2-3; 9 nucleotides agree with TRBD2. This CDR3 has 17 amino acids. Germline V gene sequence: CDR1 MGHRA, CDR2 YSYEKL. Germline trimming cut 0 bases from V and 1 base from J; bases unmatched to any gene: 5. CDR3 sequence: CASSQEWASGGTDTQYF. The CDR3 nucleotides read TGCGCCAGCAGCCAAGAATGGGCTAGCGGGGGCACAGATACGCAGTATTTT.